This T cell receptor beta chain was identified in a study of blood T cell repertoires in COVID-19. This clone has just one count. Profiled with immunoSEQ multiplex PCR; TCRdb holds only in-frame clones, not every one. The data contain around 160,000 clones, about 86% of them singletons. Sequenced sample: peripheral blood. This receptor was identified in a woman of 80 years or more with acute or convalescent COVID-19.

CDR3 sequence: CASSPGTGDEKLFF. As DNA, the CDR3 is TGTGCCAGCAGCCCGGGGACAGGGGATGAAAAACTGTTTTTT. The chain carries TRBV7-2 and TRBJ1-4, with 10 positions matching TRBD1. V was clipped by 5 bases and J by 6 bases; unmatched bases: 3. The CDR3 covers 14 residues. The germline CDR1 and CDR2 sequences are SGHTA and FQGNSA.